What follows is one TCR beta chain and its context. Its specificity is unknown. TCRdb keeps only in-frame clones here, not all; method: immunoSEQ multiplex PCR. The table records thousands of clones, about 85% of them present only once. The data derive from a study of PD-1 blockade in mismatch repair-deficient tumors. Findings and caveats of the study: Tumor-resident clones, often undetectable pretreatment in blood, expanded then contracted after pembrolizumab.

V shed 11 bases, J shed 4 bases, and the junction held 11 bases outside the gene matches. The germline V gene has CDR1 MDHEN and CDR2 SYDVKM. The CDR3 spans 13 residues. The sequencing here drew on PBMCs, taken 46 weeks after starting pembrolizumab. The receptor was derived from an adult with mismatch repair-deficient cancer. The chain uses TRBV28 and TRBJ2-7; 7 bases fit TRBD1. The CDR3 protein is CASVGTEGYEQYF. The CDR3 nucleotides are TGTGCCTCCGTCGGGACAGAGGGATACGAGCAGTACTTC. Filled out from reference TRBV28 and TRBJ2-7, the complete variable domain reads DVKVTQSSRYLVKRTGEKVFLECVQDMDHENMFWYRQDPGLGLRLIYFSYDVKMKEKGDIPEGYSVSREKKERFSLILESASTNQTSMYLCASVGTEGYEQYFGPGTRLTVT.